The clone carrying this T cell receptor (beta chain) was detected a few times. Antigen unknown. The sample originates from a study of response to subunit inactivated influenza vaccine. MiXCR, applied by TCRdb to the RT-PCR reads, yields one record per CDR3 protein. The repertoire includes under 950,000 distinct CDR3 sequences, 21% of them detected once, and more than 8.5% sits in the top ten. V dropped 4 bases and J dropped 4; count of bases not matched to a gene: 8. The CDR3 contains 15 residues. Germline values: CDR1 SQVTM, CDR2 ANQGSEA. Study results and caveats: Few additional T cells are recruited per seasonal influenza vaccination, authors suggested.

The V call is TRBV29-1, the J call TRBJ2-2; 8 bases agree with TRBD1. This material consisted of PBMCs from blood, taken about 5 days after vaccination. The clonotype was recovered from a man aged 50 or older who received an inactivated influenza vaccine. CDR3 DNA sequence: TGCAGCGTTGGCCCAGGGGGCGCGAGCACCGGGGAGCTGTTTTTT. Its translation: CSVGPGGASTGELFF.